The clone carrying this T cell receptor (beta chain) was seen a handful of times. Its antigen is unknown. The source of the sample is a study of identical twins. Study-level findings and limits: Excess twin sharing in beta out-of-frame sequences was weaker. Memory repertoires showed no such pattern, whereas abundant cord blood beta clonotypes carried fewer insertions. Shared out-of-frame alpha sequences (those common to twins) showed excess low generation probability.

TCRdb called the 5' RACE reads again in MiXCR, with one record for every CDR3 protein. The table records hundreds of thousands of distinct CDR3 sequences, more than 6.5% of them present only once. V trimming: 5 bases; J trimming: 3 bases; junction bases outside the gene matches: 6. The CDR3 covers 16 residues. From germline, CDR1 is SGHTA and CDR2 FQGNSA. In addition, the sample was reused for a study of yellow fever vaccine responses in identical twins.

This TCR came from a young woman in good health. Sequencing was done on a sample of PBMCs. This rearrangement joins TRBV7-2 to TRBJ2-2, with 10 bases that match TRBD2. The CDR3 bases are TGTGCCAGCAGCCCGTGGGGGACTAGCGACACCGGGGAGCTGTTTTTT. Its protein product is CASSPWGTSDTGELFF.